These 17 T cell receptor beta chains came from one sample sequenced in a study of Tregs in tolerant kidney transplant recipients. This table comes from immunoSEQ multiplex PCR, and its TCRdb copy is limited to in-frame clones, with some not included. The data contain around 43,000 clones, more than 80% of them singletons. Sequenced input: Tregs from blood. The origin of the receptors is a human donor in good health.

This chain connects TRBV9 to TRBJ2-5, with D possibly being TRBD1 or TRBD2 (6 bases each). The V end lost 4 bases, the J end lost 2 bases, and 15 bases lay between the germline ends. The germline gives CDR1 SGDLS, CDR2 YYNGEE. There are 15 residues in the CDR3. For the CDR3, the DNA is TGTGCCAGCAGCTTTAGGGGGGTTCAACAAGAGACCCAGTACTTC. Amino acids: CASSFRGVQQETQYF.

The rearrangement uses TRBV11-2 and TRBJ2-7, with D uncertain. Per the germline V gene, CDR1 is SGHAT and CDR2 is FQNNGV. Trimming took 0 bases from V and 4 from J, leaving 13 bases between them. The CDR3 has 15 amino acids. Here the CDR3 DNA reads TGTGCCAGCAGCTTAGATTCGGCAGGTTATTACGAGCAGTACTTC. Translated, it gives CASSLDSAGYYEQYF. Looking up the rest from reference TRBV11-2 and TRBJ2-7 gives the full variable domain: EAGVAQSPRYKIIEKRQSVAFWCNPISGHATLYWYQQILGQGPKLLIQFQNNGVVDDSQLPKDRFSAERLKGVDSTLKIQPAKLEDSAVYLCASSLDSAGYYEQYFGPGTRLTVT.

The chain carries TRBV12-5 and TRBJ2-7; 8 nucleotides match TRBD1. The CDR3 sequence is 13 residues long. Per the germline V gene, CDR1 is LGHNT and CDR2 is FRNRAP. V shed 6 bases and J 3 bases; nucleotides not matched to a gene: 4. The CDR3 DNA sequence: TGTGCTAGTGGGATACAGGGGGTCTACGAGCAGTACTTC. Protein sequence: CASGIQGVYEQYF. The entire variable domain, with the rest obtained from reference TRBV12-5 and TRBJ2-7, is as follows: DARVTQTPRHKVTEMGQEVTMRCQPILGHNTVFWYRQTMMQGLELLAYFRNRAPLDDSGMPKDRFSAEMPDATLATLKIQPSEPRDSAVYFCASGIQGVYEQYFGPGTRLTVT.

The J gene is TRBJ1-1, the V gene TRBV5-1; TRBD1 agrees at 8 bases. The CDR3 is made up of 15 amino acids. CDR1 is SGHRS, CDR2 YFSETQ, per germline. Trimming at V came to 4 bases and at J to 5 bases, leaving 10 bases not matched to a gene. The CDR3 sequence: CASSRQGPAGTEAFF. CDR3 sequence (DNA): TGCGCCAGCAGCCGACAGGGGCCGGCGGGGACTGAAGCTTTCTTT. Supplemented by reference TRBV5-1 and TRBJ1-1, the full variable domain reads KAGVTQTPRYLIKTRGQQVTLSCSPISGHRSVSWYQQTPGQGLQFLFEYFSETQRNKGNFPGRFSGRQFSNSRSEMNVSTLELGDSALYLCASSRQGPAGTEAFFGQGTRLTVV.

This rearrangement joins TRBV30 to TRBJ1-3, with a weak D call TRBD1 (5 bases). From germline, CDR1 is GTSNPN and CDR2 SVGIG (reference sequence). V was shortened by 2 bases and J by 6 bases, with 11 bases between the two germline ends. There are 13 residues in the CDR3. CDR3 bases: TGTGCCTGGAGTTCGGGGACCCCAAACACCATATATTTT. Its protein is CAWSSGTPNTIYF.

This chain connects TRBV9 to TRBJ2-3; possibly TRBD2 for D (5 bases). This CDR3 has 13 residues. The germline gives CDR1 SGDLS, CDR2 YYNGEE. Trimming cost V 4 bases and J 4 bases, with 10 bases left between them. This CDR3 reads CASSHSGADTQYF. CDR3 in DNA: TGTGCCAGCAGCCATTCCGGGGCAGATACGCAGTATTTT. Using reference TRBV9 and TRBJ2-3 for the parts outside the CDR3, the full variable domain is DSGVTQTPKHLITATGQRVTLRCSPRSGDLSVYWYQQSLDQGLQFLIQYYNGEERAKGNILERFSAQQFPDLHSELNLSSLELGDSALYFCASSHSGADTQYFGPGTRLTVL.

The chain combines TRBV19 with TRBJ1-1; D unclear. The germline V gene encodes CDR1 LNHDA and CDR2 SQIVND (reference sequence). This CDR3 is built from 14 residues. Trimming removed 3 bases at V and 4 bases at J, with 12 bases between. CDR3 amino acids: CASSMGWHVTEAFF. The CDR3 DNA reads TGTGCCAGTAGTATGGGTTGGCATGTCACTGAAGCTTTCTTT.

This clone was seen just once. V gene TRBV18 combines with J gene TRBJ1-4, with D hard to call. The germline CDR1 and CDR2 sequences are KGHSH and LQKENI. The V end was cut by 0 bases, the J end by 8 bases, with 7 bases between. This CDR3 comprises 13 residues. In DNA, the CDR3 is TGTGCCAGCTCACCACCAGCAGGAGAAAAACTGTTTTTT. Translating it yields CASSPPAGEKLFF.

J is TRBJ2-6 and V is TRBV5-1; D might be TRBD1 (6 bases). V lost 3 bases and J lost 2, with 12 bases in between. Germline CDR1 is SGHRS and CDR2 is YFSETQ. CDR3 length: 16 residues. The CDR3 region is CASSSHYRAGANVLTF. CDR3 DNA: TGCGCCAGCAGCTCACACTACAGGGCTGGGGCCAACGTCCTGACTTTC.

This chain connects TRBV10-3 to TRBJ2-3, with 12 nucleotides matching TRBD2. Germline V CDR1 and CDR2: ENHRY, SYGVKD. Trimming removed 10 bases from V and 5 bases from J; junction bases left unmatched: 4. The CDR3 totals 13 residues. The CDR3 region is CASGLAGLDTQYF. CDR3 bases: TGTGCCAGCGGACTAGCGGGGCTAGATACGCAGTATTTT.

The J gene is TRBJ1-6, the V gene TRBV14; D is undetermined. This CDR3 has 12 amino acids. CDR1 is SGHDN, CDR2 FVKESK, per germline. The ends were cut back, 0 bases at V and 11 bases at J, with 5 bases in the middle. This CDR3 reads CASSQEVAPLHF. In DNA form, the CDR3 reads TGTGCCAGCAGCCAAGAGGTAGCACCCCTCCACTTT.

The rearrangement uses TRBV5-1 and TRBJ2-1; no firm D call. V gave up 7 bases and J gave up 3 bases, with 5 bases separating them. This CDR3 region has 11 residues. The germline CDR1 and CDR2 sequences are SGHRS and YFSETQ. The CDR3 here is CASEFYNEQFF. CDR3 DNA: TGCGCCAGCGAATTCTACAATGAGCAGTTCTTC.

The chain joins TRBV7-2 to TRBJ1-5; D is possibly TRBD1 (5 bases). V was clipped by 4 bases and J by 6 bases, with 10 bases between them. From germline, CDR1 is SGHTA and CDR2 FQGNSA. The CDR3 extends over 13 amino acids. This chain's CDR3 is CASSYDRGQPQHF. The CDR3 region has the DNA TGTGCCAGCAGCTATGATAGGGGTCAGCCCCAGCATTTT.

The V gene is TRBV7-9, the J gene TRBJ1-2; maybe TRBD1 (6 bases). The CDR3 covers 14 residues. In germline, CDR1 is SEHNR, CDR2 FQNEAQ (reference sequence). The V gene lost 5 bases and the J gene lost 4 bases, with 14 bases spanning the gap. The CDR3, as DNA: TGTGCCAGCAGCCTCACACAGGGATCCTATGGCTACACCTTC. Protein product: CASSLTQGSYGYTF.

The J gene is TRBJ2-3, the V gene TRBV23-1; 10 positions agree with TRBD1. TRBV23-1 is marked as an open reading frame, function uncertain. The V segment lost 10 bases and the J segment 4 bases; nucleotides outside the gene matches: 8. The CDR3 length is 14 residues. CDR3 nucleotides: TGCGCCAACCGGGACAGGGGAGGGGCAGATACGCAGTATTTT. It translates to CANRDRGGADTQYF.

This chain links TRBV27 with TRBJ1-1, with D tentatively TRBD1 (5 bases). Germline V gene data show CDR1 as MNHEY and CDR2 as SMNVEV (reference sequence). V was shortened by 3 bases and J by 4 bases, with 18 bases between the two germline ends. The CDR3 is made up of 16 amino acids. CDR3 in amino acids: CASSFLRAREGTEAFF. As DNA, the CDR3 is TGTGCCAGCAGTTTCTTAAGGGCCAGGGAGGGCACTGAAGCTTTCTTT.

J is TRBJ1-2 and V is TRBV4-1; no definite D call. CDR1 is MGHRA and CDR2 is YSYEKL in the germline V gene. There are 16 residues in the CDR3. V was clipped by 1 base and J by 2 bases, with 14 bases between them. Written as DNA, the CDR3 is TGCGCCAGCAGCCAAGCTTATGAAAGTACCAACTATGGCTACACCTTC. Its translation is CASSQAYESTNYGYTF.